These T cell receptor beta chains were read from a single sample in a study of blood T cell repertoires in COVID-19. Assay: immunoSEQ multiplex PCR; the TCRdb copy retains only in-frame clones and omits some. Seen here are approximately 330,000 clones, over 80% observed once, and the top ten hold approximately 9.4%. The sample comprised peripheral blood. These TCRs come from a man aged 25 to 45 with COVID-19, enrolled during active disease. The CDR3 runs from the conserved cysteine through the conserved F or W. A D gene is named only where the DNA matches it firmly. Clone size is stated in some rows and not others, as once, few, many or a class when expanded.

j_gene	abundance	d_gene	v_gene	len	CDR3nt	CDR3aa
TRBJ2-7	once	NA	TRBV5-8	14	TGTGCCAGCAGAGGCCGACAGGGAGGAAGGGAGCAGTACTTC	CASRGRQGGREQYF
TRBJ2-6	NA	TRBD2	TRBV10-3	17	TGTGCCATCAGGGCTAGCGGGGCCCGCAGCGGGGCCAACGTCCTGACTTTC	CAIRASGARSGANVLTF
TRBJ1-2	few	TRBD1	TRBV9	14	TGTGCCAGCAGCGTCTTGGACAGGGCCTATGGCTACACCTTC	CASSVLDRAYGYTF
TRBJ1-4	NA	TRBD1	TRBV25-1	16	TGTGCCAGCAGTGAGTTATCGGGACAGATTAATGAAAAACTGTTTTTT	CASSELSGQINEKLFF
TRBJ2-1	NA	NA	TRBV2	15	TGTGCCAGCAGTGAAATGCCAGGGGATAGAGAGAATAAGTTCTTC	CASSEMPGDRENKFF
TRBJ1-5	NA	NA	TRBV29-1	12	TGCAGCGTTGGCGGGGGGGATCAGCCCCAGCATTTT	CSVGGGDQPQHF
TRBJ2-1	NA	NA	TRBV7-6	14	TGTGCCAGCAGCTTACGCCCAAGCTCGGATGAGCAGTTCTTC	CASSLRPSSDEQFF
TRBJ1-1	NA	NA	TRBV5-1	14	TGCGCCAGCAGCTTGGGAGGAGGGAAGATTGAAGCTTTCTTT	CASSLGGGKIEAFF
TRBJ2-7	NA	NA	TRBV5-1	12	TGCGCCAGCAGCTTGGGTGGCCGCGAGCAGTACTTC	CASSLGGREQYF
TRBJ1-2	NA	TRBD1	TRBV6-5	16	TGTGCCAGCACCTACTCCTGGGACAGCTCTAACTATGGCTACACCTTC	CASTYSWDSSNYGYTF
TRBJ1-5	NA	NA	TRBV2	12	TGTGCCAGTTACCGCCCCGGGTCAGCCCAGCATTTT	CASYRPGSAQHF
TRBJ1-3	NA	TRBD1	TRBV29-1	15	TGCAGCGTTGAGGGAAGGGGGCTGGGTGGAAACACCATATATTTT	CSVEGRGLGGNTIYF
TRBJ2-3	NA	TRBD2	TRBV11-2	17	TGTGCCAGCAGCTTAGCTTCTAGCGGGAGGTGGTTGGATACGCAGTATTTT	CASSLASSGRWLDTQYF
TRBJ1-2	NA	NA	TRBV28	13	TGTGCCAGCAGTTTAAGGACAGTCTATGGCTACACCTTC	CASSLRTVYGYTF
TRBJ1-1	once	NA	TRBV7-2	15	TGTGCCAGCAGCTTACCCTCAGGGATGAACACTGAAGCTTTCTTT	CASSLPSGMNTEAFF
TRBJ1-3	NA	NA	TRBV4-3	15	TGCGCCAGCAGCCCACAGGAATACTCTGGAAACACCATATATTTT	CASSPQEYSGNTIYF
TRBJ2-3	NA	TRBD2	TRBV28	17	TGTGCCAGCAGTTTCCGGACTAGCGGGAGAAGGCCAGATACGCAGTATTTT	CASSFRTSGRRPDTQYF
TRBJ2-7	NA	NA	TRBV9	17	TGTGCCAGCAGCCCTCGCCTGGGAACCCCGAGGGACTACGAGCAGTACTTC	CASSPRLGTPRDYEQYF
TRBJ2-1	NA	NA	TRBV18	14	TGTGCCAGCTCACCAACCGGGACAAACAATGAGCAGTTCTTC	CASSPTGTNNEQFF
TRBJ2-5	NA	TRBD1	TRBV19	14	TGTGCCAGTAGGGGGACAGGGGGGAGCGAGACCCAGTACTTC	CASRGTGGSETQYF
TRBJ1-5	NA	NA	TRBV27	18	TGTGCCAGCAGTCCCCGACAGCTTCTGCTCTATAGCAATCAGCCCCAGCATTTT	CASSPRQLLLYSNQPQHF
TRBJ2-2	few	NA	TRBV27	15	TGTGCCAGCAGTTTTTTTCGCAGTACGACCGGGGAGCTGTTTTTT	CASSFFRSTTGELFF
TRBJ1-5	once	NA	TRBV27	14	TGTGCCAGCAGCAAAACAGGCGGCAATCAGCCCCAGCATTTT	CASSKTGGNQPQHF
TRBJ2-1	NA	TRBD2	TRBV19	15	TGTGCCAGTAGTATTGGAGTAGCGGGAGCCAATGAGCAGTTCTTC	CASSIGVAGANEQFF
TRBJ1-6	NA	TRBD1	TRBV27	14	TGTGCCAGCAGTCTCGGGACAGGGTATTCACCCCTCCACTTT	CASSLGTGYSPLHF
TRBJ1-1	NA	TRBD1	TRBV12-5	14	TGTGCTAGTGGAAAACAGGGGGCTCACACTGAAGCTTTCTTT	CASGKQGAHTEAFF
TRBJ2-3	NA	NA	TRBV27	15	TGTGCCAGCAGTTTATCGGCAGGGAGCACAGATACGCAGTATTTT	CASSLSAGSTDTQYF
TRBJ1-5	NA	NA	TRBV2	15	TGTGCCAGCAGTGATGAGACGGACTTAAATCAGCCCCAGCATTTT	CASSDETDLNQPQHF
TRBJ1-1	NA	NA	TRBV5-1	15	TGCGCCAGCAGCAGCCGAACAGGGCTGAACACTGAAGCTTTCTTT	CASSSRTGLNTEAFF
TRBJ2-3	NA	NA	TRBV13	16	TGTGCCAGCAGCTTAGTAGGCAGGGCAGGCACAGATACGCAGTATTTT	CASSLVGRAGTDTQYF
TRBJ1-1	NA	TRBD1	TRBV29-1	15	TGCAGCGTTGGAGAAGGTGGCAGGGGGAGGACTGAAGCTTTCTTT	CSVGEGGRGRTEAFF
TRBJ1-1	NA	TRBD1	TRBV7-3	14	TGTGCCAGCAGCGCAGGGACAGGGTCACCAGAAGCTTTCTTT	CASSAGTGSPEAFF
TRBJ2-1	once	TRBD2	TRBV7-8	15	TGTGCCAGCAGCTTAGTTAGCGGGGCCTACAATGAGCAGTTCTTC	CASSLVSGAYNEQFF
TRBJ1-1	NA	NA	TRBV4-1	15	TGCGCCAGCAGCCCCCTGGGGATGGAGGACACTGAAGCTTTCTTT	CASSPLGMEDTEAFF
TRBJ1-2	NA	NA	TRBV24-1	15	TGTGCCACCAGTACCTCCCGGACAGCCCCTAATGGCTACACCTTC	CATSTSRTAPNGYTF
TRBJ1-1	NA	NA	TRBV6-4	13	TGTGCCAGCAGTGACTCGTGGGGGCAGGAAGCTTTCTTT	CASSDSWGQEAFF
TRBJ1-2	NA	NA	TRBV7-2	15	TGTGCCAGCAGCTTAGGTGGAGGAGGGCGGTATGGCTACACCTTC	CASSLGGGGRYGYTF
TRBJ2-5	NA	NA	TRBV5-1	14	TGCGCCAGCAGCCTCCGGACAGTCCAAGAGACCCAGTACTTC	CASSLRTVQETQYF